Below, 5 T cell receptor beta chains from the same sample are listed, as sequenced in a study of blood T cell repertoires in COVID-19 (dated by TCRdb to about 2020). Library preparation was by the immunoSEQ multiplex PCR assay. Imported from immuneACCESS, the table was reduced by TCRdb to in-frame sequences with V and J called. These copies leave out some clones; in studies compared against another copy, an unresolved V gene accounts for under half, and the cause of the remainder is not known. The sample data list approximately 400,000 clones, and 91% of these were observed just once. The top ten hold about 0.83% of the sample. The source material was PBMCs or T cells enriched from blood (not recorded which). These TCRs come from a woman in her forties who had been exposed to COVID-19.

This clone came up once. V usage is TRBV11-2 and J usage is TRBJ1-3, with D hard to call. In germline, CDR1 is SGHAT, CDR2 FQNNGV. Trimming stripped 4 bases from V and 0 bases from J, with 16 bases between. This CDR3 comprises 17 residues. CDR3 sequence: CASSSMGRRYSGNTIYF. In nucleotides, the CDR3 is TGTGCCAGCAGCTCCATGGGTCGGCGGTACTCTGGAAACACCATATATTTT.

The rearrangement joins TRBV7-9 to TRBJ2-3, with D tentatively TRBD1 (5 bases). The CDR3 covers 16 residues. Per the germline V gene, CDR1 is SEHNR and CDR2 is FQNEAQ (reference sequence). V shed 1 base and J shed 2 bases, with 13 bases lying between them. CDR3 sequence (DNA): TGTGCCAGCAGCTTAGGCGCAGGGAAGGTCACAGATACGCAGTATTTT. This sequence encodes CASSLGAGKVTDTQYF.

This chain links TRBV7-2 with TRBJ2-5, with TRBD2 matching 13 bases. Germline V gene sequence: CDR1 SGHTA, CDR2 FQGNSA. The V and J ends lost 2 bases and 5 bases, in that order; junction bases with no gene match: 11. This CDR3 region has 18 residues. DNA for the CDR3: TGTGCCAGCAGCTTACCTACCAGGACTAGCGGGAGAATCGAGACCCAGTACTTC. Amino acids: CASSLPTRTSGRIETQYF.

CDR3 protein: CASSRGDHTGELFF. In DNA form, the CDR3 reads TGTGCCAGTAGTAGGGGGGACCACACCGGGGAGCTGTTTTTT. The rearrangement joins TRBV19 to TRBJ2-2; maybe TRBD2 (6 bases). The germline V gene encodes CDR1 LNHDA and CDR2 SQIVND (reference sequence). This CDR3 region has 14 residues. V was clipped by 4 bases and J by 3 bases, with 9 bases between them.

The genes are TRBV2 and TRBJ1-6; 8 bases align to TRBD1. The CDR3 is 13 amino acids. V lost 6 bases and J lost 9; bases outside the gene matches: 4. Germline V gene sequence: CDR1 SNHLY, CDR2 FYNNEI. The CDR3 is CASRDREGSPLHF. CDR3 in DNA: TGTGCCAGCAGGGACAGGGAGGGTTCACCCCTCCACTTT.